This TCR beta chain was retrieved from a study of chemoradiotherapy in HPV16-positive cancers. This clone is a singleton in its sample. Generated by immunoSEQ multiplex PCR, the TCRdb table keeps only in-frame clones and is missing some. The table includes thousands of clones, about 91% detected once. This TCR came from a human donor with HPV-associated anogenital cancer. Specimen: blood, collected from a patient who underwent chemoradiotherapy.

CDR3 loop: CASSVQRGQVTGELFF. In DNA form, the CDR3 reads TGTGCCAGCAGTGTACAGAGGGGGCAAGTCACCGGGGAGCTGTTTTTT. The chain employs TRBV2 and TRBJ2-2, with TRBD1 identical over 7 bases. Trimming cost V 4 bases and J 4 bases; bases outside gene matches: 9. The CDR3 contains 16 residues. Germline V gene lookup returns CDR1 SNHLY and CDR2 FYNNEI.